This paragraph covers one T cell receptor beta chain sequence. TCRdb's copy holds only in-frame clones and misses some; the assay was immunoSEQ multiplex PCR. The sample consists of roughly 200,000 clones, around 87% of them appearing once. The record originates from a study of blood T cell repertoires in COVID-19. Across the study: Cohort 3 donors were reported recovered after two negative PCRs, clearance, or symptom resolution.

The V gene lost 4 bases and the J gene lost 0 bases, with 18 bases spanning the gap. CDR1 is SQVTM and CDR2 is ANQGSEA in the germline V gene. CDR3 length equals 16 residues. The chain links TRBV29-1 to TRBJ1-1, with D possibly matching TRBD1 (5 bases). The sample consisted of PBMCs or T cells enriched from blood (not recorded which). This receptor was taken from a woman between 35 and 50 years old in a cohort exposed to, infected with or recovered from COVID-19 (not recorded which). The CDR3 bases are TGCAGCGTTGCACATCCTAGGGGTGGGGTGAACACTGAAGCTTTCTTT. Translation: CSVAHPRGGVNTEAFF.